The T cell receptor beta chain under discussion was sequenced for a study of blood T cells in healthy people across ages. Study-level background: With template switching, about one barcoded beta molecule was captured per two T cells.

Per germline, CDR1 SGHTA and CDR2 FQGNSA. The CDR3 covers 15 residues. V lost 7 bases, J lost 1 base, and 6 bases stayed unmatched. A word on this clonotype: Antigen unknown.

Study conclusions and caveats: Because sorting was not performed, PBMCs prevented conclusive naive versus antigen-experienced comparison.

A sample-barcoded 5' primer and a J-beta primer mix were used in a second PCR of about 6 to 11 cycles. MiXCR, applied by TCRdb to the 5' RACE reads, yields one record per CDR3 protein. The sample records about 970,000 distinct CDR3 sequences, roughly 51% being singletons. This TCR was recovered from an older woman in good health. The chain recombines TRBV7-2 with TRBJ2-2, with 7 bases identical to TRBD1. What was sequenced was blood. CDR3 sequence (DNA): TGTGCCAGCATAAAGGGACAGCGGAACACCGGGGAGCTGTTTTTT. This encodes CASIKGQRNTGELFF.